One sample yielded the 4 T cell receptor beta chains listed below, sequenced in a study of blood T cell repertoires in COVID-19. Clones were sequenced by immunoSEQ multiplex PCR, and TCRdb holds only the in-frame ones, with some missing. In the table there are about 200,000 clones, 65% to 90% of which are singletons. The sequenced material came from peripheral blood. Every receptor here comes from a man older than 75 with acute or convalescent COVID-19.

The V call is TRBV6-5, the J call TRBJ2-2; TRBD1 is a possible D gene (5 bases). In germline, CDR1 is MNHEY, CDR2 SVGAGI. Trimming removed 8 bases at V and 7 bases at J, with 14 bases between. CDR3 length equals 13 residues. CDR3 amino acids: CASSYRPSGELFF. The CDR3 DNA is TGTGCCAGCTCTTACAGGCCCAGCGGGGAGCTGTTTTTT.

The V gene is TRBV30, the J gene TRBJ1-6, with 8 bases identical to TRBD1. V lost 3 bases to trimming and J lost 3 bases; unmatched junction nucleotides: 4. The CDR3 is 15 residues long. Looked up from germline, CDR1 is GTSNPN and CDR2 is SVGIG (reference sequence). The CDR3 bases are TGTGCCTGGAGCAGGGGGCTAAGCTATAATTCACCCCTCCACTTT. It specifies CAWSRGLSYNSPLHF.

V and J are TRBV12-3 or TRBV12-4 and TRBJ1-4; D is undetermined. The ends were cut back, 3 bases at V and 8 bases at J, with 10 bases in the middle. The CDR3 runs to 13 residues. In nucleotides, the CDR3 is TGTGCCAGCAGTTTTCGCCTGGAGGAAAAACTGTTTTTT. This encodes CASSFRLEEKLFF.

The rearrangement links TRBV11-3 to TRBJ2-1, with D uncertain. Germline V lookup: CDR1 SGHNT, CDR2 YENEEA. Trimming shortened V by 1 base and J by 6 bases, and 7 bases separated the two germline ends. This CDR3 contains 13 residues. CDR3 protein: CASSLVGVNEQFF. The DNA for the CDR3 is TGTGCCAGCAGCTTAGTCGGTGTCAATGAGCAGTTCTTC.